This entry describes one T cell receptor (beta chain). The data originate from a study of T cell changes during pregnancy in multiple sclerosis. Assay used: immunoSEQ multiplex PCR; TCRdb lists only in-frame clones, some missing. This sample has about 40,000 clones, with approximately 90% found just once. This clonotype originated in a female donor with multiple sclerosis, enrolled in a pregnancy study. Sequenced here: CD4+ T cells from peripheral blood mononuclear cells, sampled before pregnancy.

CDR3 coding DNA: TGTGCCAGCAGTTCAAAGCCGACTAGCGGGAGGGTTTATACGCAGTATTTT. It encodes CASSSKPTSGRVYTQYF. This chain uses TRBV27 with TRBJ2-3; 14 bases are shared with TRBD2. V lost 4 bases to trimming and J lost 7 bases; unmatched junction nucleotides: 10. Germline V gene sequence: CDR1 MNHEY, CDR2 SMNVEV (reference sequence). The CDR3 spans 17 residues.